This passage covers 29 T cell receptor beta chains from one sample sequenced in a study of breast tumors, draining lymph nodes, adjacent tissues. In TCRdb, the multiplex PCR reads were re-called with MiXCR into one record per CDR3 protein. The table records tens of thousands of distinct CDR3 sequences, approximately 31% of them present only once. Breast cancer patients provided tissue from their axillary draining lymph nodes. The sample comprised axillary lymph node tissue. These receptors came from a female donor with breast cancer. Some clones in this sample may be carry-over from other donors' samples.

This clonotype was recorded once. The V call is TRBV7-6, the J call TRBJ2-3, with TRBD2 matching over 12 bases. After removal of 4 bases from V and 11 bases from J, the junction contained 10 bases not matched to a gene. Germline loops: CDR1 SGHVS, CDR2 FNYEAQ. The CDR3 sequence is 15 residues long. CDR3 residues: CASSWTSGNGDEQYF. The CDR3 nucleotides read TGTGCCAGCAGCTGGACTAGCGGGAACGGGGATGAGCAGTATTTT.

A word on this clonotype: A much larger clone lies a single base off, so this may be a read error. The rearrangement links TRBV3-1 to TRBJ1-2, with D possibly being TRBD1 (5 bases). The CDR3 consists of 15 residues. Germline CDR1 is LGHDT and CDR2 is YNNKEL (reference sequence). V lost 4 bases, J lost 6 bases, and 18 bases lay in between. CDR3 sequence: CASSPCTGGHHGYTF. DNA of the CDR3: TGTGCCAGCAGCCCTTGTACAGGAGGGCATCATGGCTACACCTTC.

This clonotype was seen ten or more times. The rearrangement uses TRBV12-3 or TRBV12-4 and TRBJ2-1, with TRBD2 identical over 8 bases. The trim removed 8 bases at V and 13 bases at J, leaving 10 bases unmatched. The CDR3 loop spans 12 amino acids. CDR3 DNA: TGTGCCAGCCTTAGCGGGGCTGAGATCCAGTTCTTC. It encodes CASLSGAEIQFF.

This chain connects TRBV19 to TRBJ1-5, with 8 bases fitting TRBD1. Germline loops: CDR1 LNHDA, CDR2 SQIVND (reference sequence). The CDR3 is 18 residues long. The J segment lost 1 base and the V segment lost 5 bases, leaving 13 bases of the junction unmatched. CDR3 nucleotide sequence: TGTGCCAGTAGTTTCCGGTTCGACAGGGGAGGGAGCAATCAGCCCCAGCATTTT. This sequence encodes CASSFRFDRGGSNQPQHF.

This clonotype was seen many times. The genes are TRBV6-2 or TRBV6-3 and TRBJ2-5, with 7 bases that match TRBD2. With 6 bases clipped from V and 5 bases from J, the junction kept 9 bases outside the gene matches. The CDR3 contains 14 residues. From germline, CDR1 is MNHEY and CDR2 SVGEGT. The CDR3 loop is CASSPEWGGETQYF. In DNA form, the CDR3 reads TGTGCCAGCAGCCCCGAGTGGGGAGGGGAGACCCAGTACTTC.

This sequence joins TRBV12-3 or TRBV12-4 and TRBJ1-1; TRBD1 aligns across 8 bases. The CDR3 spans 14 residues. V lost 4 bases and J lost 4; bases outside the gene matches: 5. The CDR3 coding sequence is TGTGCCAGCAGTTCACAGGGGGGATCCACTGAAGCTTTCTTT. It codes for CASSSQGGSTEAFF.

This clonotype was seen many times. The chain has TRBV19 and TRBJ1-4; tentatively, D is TRBD1 (6 bases). V was trimmed by 6 bases and J by 6 bases, leaving 14 bases between them. CDR3 size: 14 residues. CDR1 LNHDA and CDR2 SQIVND come from the germline V gene (reference sequence). The CDR3 DNA follows: TGTGCCAGTAGGGGCAGGGGAAGGGATGAAAAACTGTTTTTT. Its translation is CASRGRGRDEKLFF. The entire variable domain, with the rest obtained from reference TRBV19 and TRBJ1-4, is as follows: DGGITQSPKYLFRKEGQNVTLSCEQNLNHDAMYWYRQDPGQGLRLIYYSQIVNDFQKGDIAEGYSVSREKKESFPLTVTSAQKNPTAFYLCASRGRGRDEKLFFGSGTQLSVL.

About this clonotype itself: Just one base apart from a much larger clone, this may be a read error. The J gene is TRBJ1-5, the V gene TRBV30; possible D gene TRBD1, 5 bases. Germline values: CDR1 GTSNPN, CDR2 SVGIG (reference sequence). V was cut by 5 bases and J by 11 bases, with 16 bases left in between. The CDR3 loop spans 12 amino acids. The CDR3 bases are TGTGCCTGGGGGGACGACGGTAGGACCCAGCATTTT. Translated: CAWGDDGRTQHF.

This clonotype has at least ten counts. The V call is TRBV19, the J call TRBJ2-4, with TRBD2 identical over 7 bases. The V gene end was trimmed by 7 bases and the J gene end by 7 bases; junction bases not matched to a gene: 7. The CDR3 runs 13 residues. In germline, CDR1 is LNHDA, CDR2 SQIVND (reference sequence). The CDR3 DNA sequence: TGTGCCAGTAACAGCGCCGGGGGGAACATTCAGTACTTC. It yields the protein CASNSAGGNIQYF.

This clonotype was picked up many times. The gene calls are TRBV2 and TRBJ1-5; D ambiguous. This CDR3 is 15 amino acids long. The germline V and J ends were trimmed by 2 bases and 1 base, with 9 bases remaining between them. Germline V lookup: CDR1 SNHLY, CDR2 FYNNEI. CDR3 sequence: CASSETARSNQPQHF. The CDR3 DNA reads as TGTGCCAGCAGTGAAACTGCCAGGAGCAATCAGCCCCAGCATTTT.

This clonotype was counted only a few times. Possible read error: a much larger clone is one base away. This chain joins TRBV5-1 and TRBJ2-5; 7 nucleotides line up with TRBD2. CDR3 length equals 15 residues. Germline V CDR1 and CDR2: SGHRS, YFSETQ. CDR3 DNA sequence: TGCGCCAGCGGGATGGGCGGGAGCATTGGAGAGGCCCAGTACTTC. Translating gives CASGMGGSIGEAQYF.

This clonotype came up many times. The gene calls are TRBV12-3 or TRBV12-4 and TRBJ1-5; TRBD1 might be the D (6 bases). This CDR3 has 16 amino acids. Deletions cut 5 bases from V and 2 bases from J, with 16 bases between. This CDR3 reads CASSLTVQGGNQPQHF. The DNA for the CDR3 is TGTGCCAGCAGTCTAACCGTACAGGGCGGCAATCAGCCCCAGCATTTT.

This clonotype is a singleton in its sample. This chain joins TRBV20-1 and TRBJ2-1; the match to TRBD2 covers 16 bases. CDR3 length: 17 residues. From germline, CDR1 is DFQATT and CDR2 SNEGSKA (reference sequence). Trimming removed 3 bases from V and 2 bases from J; junction bases left unmatched: 4. The CDR3 DNA reads TGCAGTGCTAGGATGGGACTAGCGGGAGGGCCCTACAATGAGCAGTTCTTC. Translating gives CSARMGLAGGPYNEQFF.

This clonotype was seen at least ten times. The chain links TRBV20-1 to TRBJ1-5, with a tentative D call TRBD1 (5 bases). Trimming stripped 6 bases from V and 7 bases from J, with 16 bases between. This CDR3 has 13 amino acids. The germline CDR1 and CDR2 sequences are DFQATT and SNEGSKA (reference sequence). The CDR3 spells CSAPAQEGQPQHF. The CDR3 region has the DNA TGCAGTGCCCCCGCACAGGAAGGGCAGCCCCAGCATTTT.

This clonotype occurred many times. This may stem from a read error, because a much larger clone lies one nucleotide away. The chain links TRBV20-1 to TRBJ2-5, with 10 positions matching TRBD2. Germline V lookup: CDR1 DFQATT, CDR2 SNEGSKA (reference sequence). The CDR3 spans 17 residues. Trimming took 3 bases from V and 5 from J; bases not matched to a gene: 15. CDR3: CSARRVTSGTPGETQYF. The CDR3 coding sequence is TGCAGTGCTAGGCGGGTAACTAGCGGGACCCCAGGGGAGACCCAGTACTTC.

This clonotype came up many times. V gene TRBV4-2 combines with J gene TRBJ2-2; D unresolved. Per the germline V gene, CDR1 is LGHNA and CDR2 is YNFKEQ. V was shortened by 8 bases and J by 7 bases, with 11 bases between the two germline ends. The CDR3 sequence is 12 residues long. CDR3 DNA: TGTGCCAGCCAACCTTGGGGCGGGGAGCTGTTTTTT. As protein: CASQPWGGELFF.

This clonotype came up many times. The V and J genes are TRBV18 and TRBJ2-7; 11 bases map to TRBD2. This CDR3 has 15 residues. The junction had 7 bases not matched to a gene; V was cut back by 2 bases and J by 7 bases. Looked up from germline, CDR1 is KGHSH and CDR2 is LQKENI. CDR3 in amino acids: CASSPSTSGRGEQYF. The CDR3 DNA reads as TGTGCCAGCTCACCAAGCACTAGCGGGAGAGGTGAGCAGTACTTC.

This clonotype was seen repeatedly, ten times or more. The CDR3 spells CASSHTPPTDYGYTF. As DNA, the CDR3 is TGTGCCAGCAGTCACACCCCCCCGACGGACTATGGCTACACCTTC. The chain links TRBV12-3 or TRBV12-4 to TRBJ1-2; no clear D gene. The CDR3 has 15 residues. Trimming removed 5 bases from V and 3 bases from J, with 16 bases in between.

As for this clonotype: The germline gene is not matched at one end of the junction; a read error may be the cause. The chain links TRBV20-1 to TRBJ2-7, with D possibly TRBD2 on 5 matching bases. Germline V gives CDR1 DFQATT, CDR2 SNEGSKA (reference sequence). The CDR3 runs to 13 residues. The CDR3 is CCAHPTSGYEQYF. The CDR3 region has the DNA TGCTGTGCCCATCCTACAAGCGGCTACGAGCAGTACTTC.

CDR3 amino acids: CASSSSRGREKLFF. The CDR3 nucleotides read TGTGCCAGCAGTTCATCAAGGGGGCGGGAAAAACTGTTTTTT. The chain combines TRBV27 with TRBJ1-4, with TRBD1 identical over 7 bases. Germline values: CDR1 MNHEY, CDR2 SMNVEV (reference sequence). V lost 4 bases to trimming and J lost 8 bases; unmatched junction nucleotides: 7. The CDR3 is made up of 14 amino acids.

Turning to this clonotype: With a much larger clone just one base away, this may be a read error. The CDR3 ends on some other residue instead of the conserved phenylalanine or tryptophan, so this is likely a read error. This chain connects TRBV20-1 to TRBJ2-7; 8 nucleotides match TRBD1. Unmatched junction bases numbered 7, after V lost 0 bases and J lost 6 bases. CDR3 size: 14 residues. Germline CDR1 reads DFQATT; CDR2 reads SNEGSKA (reference sequence). CDR3 sequence reads: CSAREPRGRSEQYL. For the CDR3, the DNA is TGCAGTGCTAGAGAACCCAGGGGGCGCTCCGAGCAGTACCTC.

This clonotype has ten or more counts. CDR3 amino acids: CASSQDLQGAQYF. As DNA, the CDR3 is TGTGCCAGCAGCCAAGATCTCCAGGGTGCCCAGTACTTC. V usage is TRBV3-1 and J usage is TRBJ2-5; D might be TRBD1 (5 bases). The germline gives CDR1 LGHDT, CDR2 YNNKEL (reference sequence). This CDR3 is 13 amino acids long. Trimming left V 0 bases short and J 9 bases short, with 11 bases between.

V gene TRBV4-1 combines with J gene TRBJ1-2; D perhaps matches TRBD1 (5 bases). From germline, CDR1 is MGHRA and CDR2 YSYEKL. This CDR3 region has 14 residues. Trimming shortened V by 4 bases and J by 3 bases, and 12 bases separated the two germline ends. The chain's CDR3 is CASSPSGQDYGYTF. The CDR3 DNA follows: TGCGCCAGCAGCCCCTCAGGGCAGGACTATGGCTACACCTTC.

This clonotype was recorded at least ten times. The chain employs TRBV6-1 and TRBJ2-7; the D is unclear. This CDR3 region has 12 residues. The V gene lost 6 bases and the J gene lost 6 bases, with 12 bases spanning the gap. The germline gives CDR1 MNHNS, CDR2 SASEGT. The CDR3 region is CASRDSSGEQYF. CDR3 sequence (DNA): TGTGCCAGCAGAGACTCTTCTGGCGAGCAGTACTTC.

This clonotype was detected ten times or more. The rearrangement links TRBV27 to TRBJ2-5; 7 positions agree with TRBD2. The CDR3 consists of 12 residues. Germline V CDR1 and CDR2: MNHEY, SMNVEV (reference sequence). J was trimmed by 4 bases and V by 4 bases; bases with no gene match: 0. The CDR3 sequence is CASSSGGETQYF. Written as DNA, the CDR3 is TGTGCCAGCAGTTCGGGGGGAGAGACCCAGTACTTC.

Note on this clonotype: This clone may be a read error of a much larger clone one base away. This sequence joins TRBV6-5 and TRBJ1-4; 8 bases align to TRBD1. The CDR3 contains 16 residues. In germline, CDR1 is MNHEY, CDR2 SVGAGI. The CDR3 sequence: CASSHSAGGAGEKLFF. In nucleotides, the CDR3 is TGTGCCAGCAGTCACTCGGCAGGGGGCGCGGGTGAAAAACTGTTTTTT.

Points on this clonotype: This may be a read error, as it is one base from a much larger clone. This CDR3 is missing its conserved last phenylalanine or tryptophan, likely due to a read error. The V call is TRBV19, the J call TRBJ2-4; possibly TRBD1 or TRBD2 for D (5 bases each). This CDR3 has 16 residues. The germline V and J ends were trimmed by 7 bases and 7 bases, with 23 bases remaining between them. Germline lookup yields CDR1 LNHDA and CDR2 SQIVND (reference sequence). The CDR3 bases are TGTGCCAGTAAGGGTCCCCGGGGCCTCAAGGATAACATTCAGTACTCC. Amino acid sequence: CASKGPRGLKDNIQYS.

This clonotype was observed a handful of times. V is TRBV12-3 or TRBV12-4 and J is TRBJ1-1; D possibly corresponds to TRBD1 (5 bases). This CDR3 region has 13 residues. Trimming stripped 4 bases from V and 8 bases from J, with 14 bases between. The CDR3 loop reads CASSSSAGTEAFF. CDR3 DNA sequence: TGTGCCAGCAGTTCTAGCGCCGGGACGGAAGCTTTCTTT.

This clonotype was seen a handful of times. This may be a read error, as it is one base from a much larger clone. CDR3 in amino acids: CASSHPSGSGEQFF. CDR3 bases: TGTGCCAGCAGTCACCCTAGCGGGAGCGGTGAGCAGTTCTTC. The genes are TRBV6-6 and TRBJ2-1; 10 bases fit TRBD2. The CDR3 loop spans 14 amino acids. CDR1 is MNHNY and CDR2 is SVGAGI in the germline V gene (reference sequence). V trimming: 5 bases; J trimming: 9 bases; junction bases outside the gene matches: 7.